Below are 4 T cell receptor beta chains sequenced from a single sample in a study of PD-1 blockade in mismatch repair-deficient tumors (dated by TCRdb to 2016 to 2017). The library was built by means of the immunoSEQ multiplex PCR assay. TCRdb re-hosts the immuneACCESS table, in-frame sequences only. Its copies lack some clones; in the studies checked, an unresolved V gene accounts for under half of them, and the cause for the rest is not known. In all, the sample holds approximately 60,000 clones, and 70% to 90% of those were seen once. About 14% of the sample goes to the ten largest clones. The sequences come from peripheral blood, collected 52 weeks after starting pembrolizumab. The receptors come from an adult with mismatch repair-deficient cancer.

The V gene is TRBV19, the J gene TRBJ2-2, with D possibly being TRBD1 or TRBD2 (5 bases each). Germline V gives CDR1 LNHDA, CDR2 SQIVND (reference sequence). The CDR3 is made up of 16 amino acids. V lost 4 bases to trimming and J lost 5 bases, with 17 bases between them. CDR3 bases: TGTGCCAGTAGTAGGCCGTGGGGCGGGCGTACCGGGGAGCTGTTTTTT. This translates into CASSRPWGGRTGELFF.

Regarding this clone: One end of the junction varies from germline; a read error may be responsible. The V gene is TRBV6-6, the J gene TRBJ2-1; D tentatively reads TRBD1 or TRBD2 (5 bases each). Germline lookup yields CDR1 MNHNY and CDR2 SVGAGI (reference sequence). The CDR3 length is 15 residues. The CDR3 region has the DNA TGTGCCATCAGTGAGGGGAGAATACCCTACAATGAGCAGTTCTTC. Protein sequence: CAISEGRIPYNEQFF.

This clone was detected only a few times. This chain links TRBV7-9 with TRBJ2-7; TRBD1 agrees at 9 bases. Trimming at V came to 5 bases and at J to 2 bases, leaving 10 bases not matched to a gene. The CDR3 length is 16 residues. Germline assignment: CDR1 SEHNR and CDR2 FQNEAQ (reference sequence). The CDR3 DNA reads TGTGCCAGCAGCCACCACACAGGGGGCCCTGCCTACGAGCAGTACTTC. Translated: CASSHHTGGPAYEQYF. Full variable domain (remainder filled in from reference TRBV7-9 and TRBJ2-7): DTGVSQNPRHKITKRGQNVTFRCDPISEHNRLYWYRQTLGQGPEFLTYFQNEAQLEKSRLLSDRFSAERPKGSFSTLEIQRTEQGDSAMYLCASSHHTGGPAYEQYFGPGTRLTVT.

The chain carries TRBV28 and TRBJ2-7; D remains ambiguous. This CDR3 has 16 amino acids. CDR1 is MDHEN, CDR2 SYDVKM, per germline. Deletions cut 2 bases from V and 5 bases from J, with 19 bases between. CDR3: CASSLLQARSYDEQYF. CDR3 in DNA: TGTGCCAGCAGTTTACTGCAGGCCCGGTCCTACGACGAGCAGTACTTC.